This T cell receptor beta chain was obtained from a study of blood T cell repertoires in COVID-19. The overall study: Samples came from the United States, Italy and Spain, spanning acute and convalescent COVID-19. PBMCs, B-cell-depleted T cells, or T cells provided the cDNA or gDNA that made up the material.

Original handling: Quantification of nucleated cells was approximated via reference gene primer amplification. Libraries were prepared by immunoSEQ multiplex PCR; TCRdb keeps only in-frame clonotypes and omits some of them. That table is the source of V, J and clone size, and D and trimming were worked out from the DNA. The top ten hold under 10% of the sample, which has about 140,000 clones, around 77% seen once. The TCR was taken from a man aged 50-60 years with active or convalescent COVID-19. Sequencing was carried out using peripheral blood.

CDR3 protein: CASSLGWRTERYNEQFF. The CDR3 DNA sequence: TGTGCCAGCAGTTTAGGGTGGAGGACGGAGCGTTACAATGAGCAGTTCTTC. The J gene is TRBJ2-1, the V gene TRBV28, with a possible D match to TRBD2 (5 bases). The V gene lost 2 bases and the J gene lost 4 bases, with 18 bases spanning the gap. Germline V CDR1 and CDR2: MDHEN, SYDVKM. The CDR3 runs to 17 residues.